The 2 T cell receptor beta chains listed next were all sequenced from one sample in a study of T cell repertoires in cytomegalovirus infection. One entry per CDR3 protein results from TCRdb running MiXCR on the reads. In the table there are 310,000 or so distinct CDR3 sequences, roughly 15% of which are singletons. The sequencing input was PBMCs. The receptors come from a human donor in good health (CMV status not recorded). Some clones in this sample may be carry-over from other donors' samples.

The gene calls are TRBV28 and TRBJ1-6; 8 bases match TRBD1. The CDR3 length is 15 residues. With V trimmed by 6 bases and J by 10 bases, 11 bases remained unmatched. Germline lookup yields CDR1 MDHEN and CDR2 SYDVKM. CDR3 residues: CASRARTGLGSPLHF. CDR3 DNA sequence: TGTGCCAGCAGGGCCCGGACAGGGTTGGGGTCACCCCTCCACTTT.

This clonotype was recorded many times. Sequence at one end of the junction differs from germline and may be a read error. The CDR3 sequence: CASSLGGEPHAETQYF. The CDR3 region has the DNA TGTGCTAGCAGCTTGGGTGGGGAACCCCACGCGGAGACCCAGTACTTC. The V gene is TRBV7-7, the J gene TRBJ2-5, with D unclear. Germline CDR1 reads SSHAT; CDR2 reads FNYEAQ (reference sequence). The CDR3 extends over 16 amino acids.